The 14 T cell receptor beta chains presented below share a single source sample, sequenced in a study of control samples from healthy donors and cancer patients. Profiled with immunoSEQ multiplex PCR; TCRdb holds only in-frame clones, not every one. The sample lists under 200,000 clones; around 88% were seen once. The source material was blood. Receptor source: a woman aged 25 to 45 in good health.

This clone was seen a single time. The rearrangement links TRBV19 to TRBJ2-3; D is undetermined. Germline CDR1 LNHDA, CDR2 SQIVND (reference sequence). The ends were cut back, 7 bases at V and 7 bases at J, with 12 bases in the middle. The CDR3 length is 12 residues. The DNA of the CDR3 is TGTGCCAGTACAGGAAGGCGAAATACGCAGTATTTT. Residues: CASTGRRNTQYF.

For the CDR3, the DNA is TGTGCCAGCAGCCAAGAGGGAAGGCGGGCTTTCTTT. Protein product: CASSQEGRRAFF. This rearrangement joins TRBV4-2 to TRBJ1-1; D is undetermined. The CDR3 contains 12 residues. V was shortened by 0 bases and J by 11 bases, with 10 bases between the two germline ends. Germline CDR1 reads LGHNA; CDR2 reads YNFKEQ.

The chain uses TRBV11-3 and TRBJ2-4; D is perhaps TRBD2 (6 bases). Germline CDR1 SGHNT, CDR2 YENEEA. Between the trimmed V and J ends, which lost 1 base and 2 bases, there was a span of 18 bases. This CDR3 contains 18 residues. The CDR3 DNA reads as TGTGCCAGCAGCTTAGGAGGTGTCGCCGGGGGAACCAAAAACATTCAGTACTTC. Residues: CASSLGGVAGGTKNIQYF.

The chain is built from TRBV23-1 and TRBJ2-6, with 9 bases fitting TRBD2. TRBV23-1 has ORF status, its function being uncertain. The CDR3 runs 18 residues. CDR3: CATLRGTSILSGANVLTF. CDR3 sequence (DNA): TGCGCAACCCTGCGAGGGACTAGCATCCTTTCTGGGGCCAACGTCCTGACTTTC.

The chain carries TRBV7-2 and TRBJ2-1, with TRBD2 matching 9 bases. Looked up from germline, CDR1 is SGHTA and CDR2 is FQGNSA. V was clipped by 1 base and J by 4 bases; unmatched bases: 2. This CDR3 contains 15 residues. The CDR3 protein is CASSLEAGGYNEQFF. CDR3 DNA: TGTGCCAGCAGCTTAGAGGCGGGGGGGTACAATGAGCAGTTCTTC.

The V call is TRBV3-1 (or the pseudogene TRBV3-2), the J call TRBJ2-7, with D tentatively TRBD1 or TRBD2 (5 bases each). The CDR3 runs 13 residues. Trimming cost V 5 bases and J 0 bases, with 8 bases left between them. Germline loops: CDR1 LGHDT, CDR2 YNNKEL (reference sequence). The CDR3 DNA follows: TGTGCCAGCAGCGAGGGGCCCTCCTACGAGCAGTACGTC. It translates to CASSEGPSYEQYV.

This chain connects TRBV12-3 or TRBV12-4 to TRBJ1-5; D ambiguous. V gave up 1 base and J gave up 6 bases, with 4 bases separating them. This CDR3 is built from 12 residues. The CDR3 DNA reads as TGTGCCAGCAGTTTAGGTGTTCAGCCCCAGCATTTT. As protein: CASSLGVQPQHF.

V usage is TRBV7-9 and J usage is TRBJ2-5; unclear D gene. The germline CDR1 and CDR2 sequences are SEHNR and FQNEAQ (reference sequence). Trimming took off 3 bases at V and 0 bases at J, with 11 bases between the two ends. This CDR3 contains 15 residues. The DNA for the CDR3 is TGTGCCAGCAGCTTTTTGCCAGTGTACCAAGAGACCCAGTACTTC. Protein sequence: CASSFLPVYQETQYF.

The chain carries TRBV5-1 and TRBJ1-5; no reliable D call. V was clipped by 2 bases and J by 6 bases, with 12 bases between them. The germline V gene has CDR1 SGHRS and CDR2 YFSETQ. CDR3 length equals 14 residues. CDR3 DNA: TGCGCCAGCAGCTTAGGAGGCCGTAGTCAGCCCCAGCATTTT. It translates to CASSLGGRSQPQHF.

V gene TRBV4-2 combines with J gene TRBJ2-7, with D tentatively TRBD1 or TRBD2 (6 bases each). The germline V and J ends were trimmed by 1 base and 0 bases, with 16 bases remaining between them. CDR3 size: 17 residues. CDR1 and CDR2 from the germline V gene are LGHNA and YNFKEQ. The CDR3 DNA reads TGTGCCAGCAGCCAAGTATCCGGGGGCCAGAGCTCCTACGAGCAGTACTTC. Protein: CASSQVSGGQSSYEQYF.

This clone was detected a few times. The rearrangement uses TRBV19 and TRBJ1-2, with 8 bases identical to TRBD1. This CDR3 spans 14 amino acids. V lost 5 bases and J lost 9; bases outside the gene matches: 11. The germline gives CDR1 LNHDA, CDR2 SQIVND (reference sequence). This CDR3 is CASSFPGQGRSYTF. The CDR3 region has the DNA TGTGCCAGTAGTTTCCCAGGACAGGGAAGGAGCTACACCTTC.

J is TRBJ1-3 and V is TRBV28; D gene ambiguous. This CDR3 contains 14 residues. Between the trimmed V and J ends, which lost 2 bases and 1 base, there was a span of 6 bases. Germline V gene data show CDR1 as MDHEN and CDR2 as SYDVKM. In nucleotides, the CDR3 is TGTGCCAGCAGTTTAACCAAATCTGGAAACACCATATATTTT. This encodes CASSLTKSGNTIYF.

CDR3 residues: CASSGNTGFGTDTQYF. The CDR3 DNA sequence: TGTGCCAGCAGCGGTAATACCGGATTCGGTACAGATACGCAGTATTTT. J is TRBJ2-3 and V is TRBV7-9; D gene uncertain. The germline gives CDR1 SEHNR, CDR2 FQNEAQ (reference sequence). V was clipped by 5 bases and J by 3 bases, with 18 bases between them. The length of the CDR3 is 16 residues.

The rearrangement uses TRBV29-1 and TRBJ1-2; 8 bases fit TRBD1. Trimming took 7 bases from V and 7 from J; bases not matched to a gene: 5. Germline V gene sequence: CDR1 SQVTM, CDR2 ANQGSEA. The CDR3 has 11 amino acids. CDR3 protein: CSAQGASGYTF. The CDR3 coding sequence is TGCAGCGCCCAGGGGGCGAGTGGCTACACCTTC.